This T cell receptor beta chain appears in the sequencing data of a study of human T cells and chemical hapten exposure. The CDR3 consists of 15 residues. J gave up 2 bases and V 2 bases, and 1 base lay outside the gene matches. Per germline, CDR1 SQVTM and CDR2 ANQGSEA. Specified time point: patch test 3, about 24 weeks after DPC sensitization. As for treatment: therapeutic diphenylcyclopropenone sensitization with weekly scalp DPC. Researchers sampled blood before each patch test went on. TCRdb independently ran MiXCR on the RACE reads; one entry per CDR3 protein. The repertoire has tens of thousands of distinct CDR3 sequences, around 9.9% of them found once; the top ten carry more than 0.85%. This clonotype was recorded a few times.

The TCR originated in a woman in her 30s with alopecia areata. Some clones in this sample may be carry-over from other donors' samples. This rearrangement joins TRBV29-1 to TRBJ2-1; 12 bases line up with TRBD2. The starting material was whole blood, obtained in connection with sensitization to the hapten diphenylcyclopropenone (DPC). This CDR3 reads CSVETSGRTYNEQFF. The CDR3 coding sequence is TGCAGCGTTGAAACTAGCGGGAGGACCTACAATGAGCAGTTCTTC.